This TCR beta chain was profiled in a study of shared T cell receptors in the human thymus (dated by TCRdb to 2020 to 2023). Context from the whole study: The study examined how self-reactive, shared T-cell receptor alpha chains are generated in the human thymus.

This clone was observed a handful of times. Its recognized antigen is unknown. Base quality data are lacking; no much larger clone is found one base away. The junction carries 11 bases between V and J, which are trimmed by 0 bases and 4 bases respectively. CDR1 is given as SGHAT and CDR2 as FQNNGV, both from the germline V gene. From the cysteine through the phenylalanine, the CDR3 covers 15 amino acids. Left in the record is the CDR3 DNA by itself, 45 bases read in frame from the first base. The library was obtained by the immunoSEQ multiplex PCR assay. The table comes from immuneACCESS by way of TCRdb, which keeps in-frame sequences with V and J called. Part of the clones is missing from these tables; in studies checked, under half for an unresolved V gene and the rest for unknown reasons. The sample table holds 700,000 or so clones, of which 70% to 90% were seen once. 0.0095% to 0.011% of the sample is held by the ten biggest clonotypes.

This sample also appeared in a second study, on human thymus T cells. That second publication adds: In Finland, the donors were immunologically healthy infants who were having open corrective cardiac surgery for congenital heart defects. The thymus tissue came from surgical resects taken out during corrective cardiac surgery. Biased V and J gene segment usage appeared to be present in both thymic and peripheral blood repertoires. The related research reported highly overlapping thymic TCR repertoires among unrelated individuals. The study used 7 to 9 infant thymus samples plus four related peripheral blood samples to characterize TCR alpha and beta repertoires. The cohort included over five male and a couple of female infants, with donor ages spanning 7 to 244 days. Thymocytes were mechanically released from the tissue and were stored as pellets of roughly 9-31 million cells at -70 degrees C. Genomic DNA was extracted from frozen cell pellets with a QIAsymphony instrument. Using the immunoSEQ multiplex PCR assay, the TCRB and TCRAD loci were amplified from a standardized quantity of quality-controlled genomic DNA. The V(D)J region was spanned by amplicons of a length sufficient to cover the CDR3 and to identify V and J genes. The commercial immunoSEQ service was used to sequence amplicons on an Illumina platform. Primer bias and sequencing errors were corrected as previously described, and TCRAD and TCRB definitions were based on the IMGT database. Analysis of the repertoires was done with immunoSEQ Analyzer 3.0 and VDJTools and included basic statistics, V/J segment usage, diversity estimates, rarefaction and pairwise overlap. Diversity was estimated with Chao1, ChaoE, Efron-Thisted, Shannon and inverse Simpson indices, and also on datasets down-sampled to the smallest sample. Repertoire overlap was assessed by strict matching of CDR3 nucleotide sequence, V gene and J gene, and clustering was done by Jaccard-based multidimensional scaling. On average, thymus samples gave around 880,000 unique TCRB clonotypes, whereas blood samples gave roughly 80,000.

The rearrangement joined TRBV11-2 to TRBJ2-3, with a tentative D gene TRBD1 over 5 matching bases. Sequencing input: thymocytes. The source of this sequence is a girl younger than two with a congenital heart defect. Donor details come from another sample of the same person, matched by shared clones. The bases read TGTGCCAGCAGCTTAGACGAGACAGTAGCAGATACGCAGTATTTT. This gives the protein CASSLDETVADTQYF.